This is a list of T cell receptor beta chains from one sample in a study of graft-versus-host responses after intestinal transplantation. Sequencing used immunoSEQ multiplex PCR; TCRdb keeps in-frame clones, though not all of them. The data contain 35,000 to 45,000 clones, about 95% of them singletons. What these receptors recognize is not known. The sample in question was unstimulated CD8+ T cells sorted from spleen or lymph node cells, obtained before transplant. All receptors come from a human donor who was the organ donor for an intestinal transplant. Each CDR3 is given with its conserved first and last residue. The D gene is left open where the match is weak. Clone size is shown for a subset of rows, as once, few, many or a class of expanded clone.

d_call | clone_size | cdr3_length | j_call | v_call | cdr3_aa | cdr3_nt
. | . | 15 | TRBJ1-1 | TRBV7-9 | CASSLGTGTNTEAFF | TGTGCCAGCAGCTTAGGAACCGGGACGAACACTGAAGCTTTCTTT
. | . | 16 | TRBJ2-3 | TRBV7-2 | CASTLLFSESTDTQYF | TGTGCCAGCACCCTCTTATTTTCTGAGAGCACAGATACGCAGTATTTT
TRBD1 | . | 15 | TRBJ2-5 | TRBV18 | CASSGPTGGVETQYF | TGTGCCAGCTCTGGCCCGACAGGGGGCGTGGAGACCCAGTACTTC
TRBD2 | . | 14 | TRBJ2-3 | TRBV6-4 | CASSERGGTDTQYF | TGTGCCAGCAGTGAGCGGGGGGGCACAGATACGCAGTATTTT
. | . | 10 | TRBJ1-2 | TRBV29-1 | CSVEERGYTF | TGCAGCGTTGAGGAGCGCGGCTACACCTTC
TRBD1 | . | 14 | TRBJ2-1 | TRBV27 | CASSSTGAYNEQFF | TGTGCCAGCAGTTCGACAGGGGCGTACAATGAGCAGTTCTTC
. | . | 18 | TRBJ1-6 | TRBV27 | CASSLHHYKGSVNSPLHF | TGTGCCAGCAGTTTACACCATTATAAGGGGTCTGTCAATTCACCCCTCCACTTT
TRBD1 | once | 15 | TRBJ1-2 | TRBV27 | CASSKDRGFGYGYTF | TGTGCCAGCAGTAAGGACAGGGGGTTTGGCTATGGCTACACCTTC
. | . | 15 | TRBJ1-5 | TRBV9 | CASSPGAAVNQPQHF | TGTGCCAGCAGCCCAGGGGCAGCCGTCAATCAGCCCCAGCATTTT
TRBD2 | . | 14 | TRBJ2-7 | TRBV5-4 | CASSLGLAGAEQYF | TGTGCCAGCAGCCTTGGACTAGCGGGGGCCGAGCAGTACTTC
. | . | 13 | TRBJ1-1 | TRBV11-2 | CASSLGRNTEAFF | TGTGCCAGCAGCTTAGGCCGTAACACTGAAGCTTTCTTT
TRBD1 | . | 13 | TRBJ2-7 | TRBV6-1 | CASGEDRTYEQYF | TGTGCCAGCGGAGAGGACAGGACCTACGAGCAGTACTTC
. | once | 15 | TRBJ2-2 | TRBV6-5 | CASSYLQGGTGELFF | TGTGCCAGCAGTTATCTCCAGGGTGGAACCGGGGAGCTGTTTTTT
. | . | 14 | TRBJ2-1 | TRBV6-1 | CASGVSTPYNEQFF | TGTGCCAGCGGGGTTAGCACTCCCTACAATGAGCAGTTCTTC
TRBD1 | . | 14 | TRBJ2-2 | TRBV7-9 | CATGQGANTGELFF | TGTGCCACCGGACAGGGCGCGAACACCGGGGAGCTGTTTTTT
. | . | 13 | TRBJ1-4 | TRBV6-6 | CASSYLRKEKLFF | TGTGCCAGCAGTTACTTAAGAAAAGAAAAACTGTTTTTT
TRBD1 | . | 16 | TRBJ1-1 | TRBV6-4 | CASSDRSLGTVREAFF | TGTGCCAGCAGTGACCGTTCCCTAGGGACAGTCCGTGAAGCTTTCTTT
TRBD2 | . | 20 | TRBJ2-1 | TRBV4-3 | CASSQDLGLASESSYNEQFF | TGCGCCAGCAGCCAAGACTTAGGACTAGCATCCGAGAGCTCCTACAATGAGCAGTTCTTC
TRBD1 | . | 19 | TRBJ1-2 | TRBV6-1 | CASSEGVWMAGGSDYGYTF | TGTGCCAGCAGTGAAGGGGTCTGGATGGCAGGGGGCTCAGACTATGGCTACACCTTC
. | . | 14 | TRBJ2-3 | TRBV6-6 | CASSAVGHPDTQYF | TGTGCCAGCAGCGCGGTGGGGCATCCAGATACGCAGTATTTT
. | . | 13 | TRBJ2-3 | TRBV4-3 | CASSSGGTDTQYF | TGCGCCAGCAGCTCCGGGGGCACAGATACGCAGTATTTT
TRBD1 | few | 15 | TRBJ1-3 | TRBV5-4 | CASSADRGAGNTIYF | TGTGCCAGCAGCGCCGACAGGGGGGCTGGAAACACCATATATTTT
. | . | 15 | TRBJ1-1 | TRBV11-2 | CASSDLPAGNTEAFF | TGTGCCAGCAGCGACCTTCCGGCGGGGAACACTGAAGCTTTCTTT
. | . | 16 | TRBJ1-2 | TRBV4-3 | CASSQDRVGGDYGYTF | TGCGCCAGCAGCCAAGATCGTGTAGGGGGTGACTATGGCTACACCTTC
. | . | 17 | TRBJ1-1 | TRBV10-2 | CASSEPGESLMNTEAFF | TGCGCCAGCAGTGAGCCCGGGGAGAGCCTCATGAACACTGAAGCTTTCTTT
. | . | 16 | TRBJ2-7 | TRBV11-2 | CASSLDYAGQLYEQYF | TGTGCCAGCAGCTTAGATTATGCGGGACAGCTCTACGAGCAGTACTTC
. | . | 13 | TRBJ2-7 | TRBV4-1 | CASSQDRSYEQYF | TGCGCCAGCAGCCAAGACAGATCCTACGAGCAGTACTTC
. | . | 15 | TRBJ2-7 | TRBV7-2 | CASSLALEGSYEQYF | TGTGCCAGCAGCTTAGCGTTAGAGGGCTCCTACGAGCAGTACTTC
TRBD1 | . | 16 | TRBJ2-1 | TRBV5-5 | CASSFPTGQADNEQFF | TGTGCCAGCAGCTTTCCCACCGGACAGGCCGACAATGAGCAGTTCTTC